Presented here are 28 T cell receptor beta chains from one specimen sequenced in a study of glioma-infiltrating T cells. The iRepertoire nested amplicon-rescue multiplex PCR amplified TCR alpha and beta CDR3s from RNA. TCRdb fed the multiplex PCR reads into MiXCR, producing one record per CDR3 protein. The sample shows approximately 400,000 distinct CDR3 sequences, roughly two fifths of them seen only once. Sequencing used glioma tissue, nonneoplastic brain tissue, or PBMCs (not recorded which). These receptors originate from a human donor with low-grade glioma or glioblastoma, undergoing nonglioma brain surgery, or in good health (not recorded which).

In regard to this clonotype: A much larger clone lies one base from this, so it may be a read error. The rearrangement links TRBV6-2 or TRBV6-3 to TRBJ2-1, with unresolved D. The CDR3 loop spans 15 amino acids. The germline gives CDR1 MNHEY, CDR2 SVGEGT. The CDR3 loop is CASSEQRNDYNEQLF. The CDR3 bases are TGTGCCAGCAGTGAGCAAAGGAACGATTACAATGAGCAGCTCTTC.

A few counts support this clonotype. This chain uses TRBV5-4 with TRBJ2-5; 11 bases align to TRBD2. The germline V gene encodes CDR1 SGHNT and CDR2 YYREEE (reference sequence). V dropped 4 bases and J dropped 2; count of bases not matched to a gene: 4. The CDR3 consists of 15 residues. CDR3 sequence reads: CASSGLAGKQETQYF. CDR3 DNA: TGTGCCAGCAGCGGACTAGCGGGCAAACAAGAGACCCAGTACTTC.

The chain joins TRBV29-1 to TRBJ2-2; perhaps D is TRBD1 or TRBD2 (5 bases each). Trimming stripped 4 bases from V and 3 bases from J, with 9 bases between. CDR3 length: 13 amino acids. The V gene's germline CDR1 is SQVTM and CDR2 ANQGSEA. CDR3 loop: CSVGGGYTGELFF. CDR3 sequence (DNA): TGCAGCGTTGGTGGGGGATACACCGGGGAGCTGTTTTTT.

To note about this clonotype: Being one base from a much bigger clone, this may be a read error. DNA of the CDR3: TGCAGTGCTAGAGGTCCAGGGCCAAGCCAAGCTTTCTTT. Protein: CSARGPGPSQAFF. This chain joins TRBV20-1 and TRBJ1-1, with a possible D match to TRBD1 (5 bases). The V end was cut by 1 base, the J end by 9 bases, with 15 bases between. Per germline, CDR1 DFQATT and CDR2 SNEGSKA (reference sequence). CDR3 length: 13 amino acids.

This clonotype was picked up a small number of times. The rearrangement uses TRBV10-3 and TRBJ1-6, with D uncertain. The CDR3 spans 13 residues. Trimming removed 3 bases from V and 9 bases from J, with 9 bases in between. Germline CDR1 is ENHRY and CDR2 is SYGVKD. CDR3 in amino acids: CAISERLASPLHF. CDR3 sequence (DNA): TGTGCCATCAGTGAAAGGTTGGCTTCACCCCTCCACTTT.

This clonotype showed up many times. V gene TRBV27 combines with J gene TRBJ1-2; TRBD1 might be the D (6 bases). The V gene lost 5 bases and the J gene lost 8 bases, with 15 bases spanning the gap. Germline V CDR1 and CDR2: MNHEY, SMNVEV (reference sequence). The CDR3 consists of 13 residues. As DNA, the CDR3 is TGTGCCAGCAGTAAAACAGGGCGGGAGGGCTACACCTTC. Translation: CASSKTGREGYTF.

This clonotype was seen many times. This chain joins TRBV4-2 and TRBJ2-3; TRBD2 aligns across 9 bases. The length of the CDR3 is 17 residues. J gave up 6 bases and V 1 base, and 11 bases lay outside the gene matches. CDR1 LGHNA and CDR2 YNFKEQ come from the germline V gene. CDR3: CASSQVAAGGGMDTQYF. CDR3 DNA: TGTGCCAGCAGCCAAGTGGCTGCGGGAGGGGGTATGGATACGCAGTATTTT.

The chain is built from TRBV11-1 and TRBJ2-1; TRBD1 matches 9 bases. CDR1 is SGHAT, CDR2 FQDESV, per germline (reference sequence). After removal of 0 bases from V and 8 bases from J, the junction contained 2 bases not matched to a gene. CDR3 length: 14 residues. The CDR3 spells CASSLARDRDEQFF. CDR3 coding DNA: TGTGCCAGCAGCTTAGCCCGGGACAGGGATGAGCAGTTCTTC.

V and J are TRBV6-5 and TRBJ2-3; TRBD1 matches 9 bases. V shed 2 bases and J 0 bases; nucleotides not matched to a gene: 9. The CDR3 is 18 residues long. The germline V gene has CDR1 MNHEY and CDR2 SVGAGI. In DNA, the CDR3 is TGTGCCAGCAGTTACGGTCCGGGACAGGGTTGGAGCACAGATACGCAGTATTTT. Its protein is CASSYGPGQGWSTDTQYF.

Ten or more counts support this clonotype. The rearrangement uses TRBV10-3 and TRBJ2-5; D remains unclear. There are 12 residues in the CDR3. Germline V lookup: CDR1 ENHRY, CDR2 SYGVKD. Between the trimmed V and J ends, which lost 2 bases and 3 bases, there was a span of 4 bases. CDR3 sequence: CAISEAEETQYF. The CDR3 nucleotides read TGTGCCATCAGTGAGGCAGAAGAGACCCAGTACTTC.

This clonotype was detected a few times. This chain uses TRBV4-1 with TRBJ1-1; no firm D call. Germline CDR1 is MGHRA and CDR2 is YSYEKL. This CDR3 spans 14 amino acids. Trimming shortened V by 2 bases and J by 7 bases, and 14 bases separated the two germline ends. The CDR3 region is CASSQHNSLNEAFF. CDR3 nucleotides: TGCGCCAGCAGCCAACATAACAGCCTAAATGAAGCTTTCTTT.

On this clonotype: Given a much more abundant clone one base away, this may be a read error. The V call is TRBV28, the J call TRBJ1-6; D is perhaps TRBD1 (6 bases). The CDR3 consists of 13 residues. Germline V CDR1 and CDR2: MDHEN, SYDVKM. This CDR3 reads CASRQSGDSPLDF. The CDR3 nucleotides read TGTGCCAGCCGACAATCAGGGGATTCACCCCTCGACTTT.

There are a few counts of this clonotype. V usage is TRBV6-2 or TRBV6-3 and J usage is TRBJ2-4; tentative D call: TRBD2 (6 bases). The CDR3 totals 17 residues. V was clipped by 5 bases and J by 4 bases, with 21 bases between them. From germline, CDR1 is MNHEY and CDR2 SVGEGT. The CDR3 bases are TGTGCCAGCAGTAACCGAATAGCGGAGAACCCGAAAAACATTCAGTACTTC. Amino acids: CASSNRIAENPKNIQYF.

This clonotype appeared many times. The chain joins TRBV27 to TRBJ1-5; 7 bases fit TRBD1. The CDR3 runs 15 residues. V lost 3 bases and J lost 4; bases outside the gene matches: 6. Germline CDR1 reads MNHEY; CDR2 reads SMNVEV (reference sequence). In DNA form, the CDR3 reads TGTGCCAGCAGTTTGAGCCAGGGGGGGAATCAGCCCCAGCATTTT. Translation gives CASSLSQGGNQPQHF.

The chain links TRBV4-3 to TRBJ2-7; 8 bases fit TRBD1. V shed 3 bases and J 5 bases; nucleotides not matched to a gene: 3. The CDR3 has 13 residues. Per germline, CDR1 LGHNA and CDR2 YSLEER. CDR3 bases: TGCGCCAGCAGCCAGGGACAGGACGACGAGCAGTACTTC. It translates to CASSQGQDDEQYF.

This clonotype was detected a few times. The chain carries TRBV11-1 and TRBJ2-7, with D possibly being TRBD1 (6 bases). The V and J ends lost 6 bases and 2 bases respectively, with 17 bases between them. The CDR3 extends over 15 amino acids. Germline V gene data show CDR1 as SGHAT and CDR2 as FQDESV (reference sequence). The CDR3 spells CASSVSWTDTYEQYF. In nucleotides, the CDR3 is TGTGCCAGCAGTGTATCCTGGACAGATACCTACGAGCAGTACTTC.

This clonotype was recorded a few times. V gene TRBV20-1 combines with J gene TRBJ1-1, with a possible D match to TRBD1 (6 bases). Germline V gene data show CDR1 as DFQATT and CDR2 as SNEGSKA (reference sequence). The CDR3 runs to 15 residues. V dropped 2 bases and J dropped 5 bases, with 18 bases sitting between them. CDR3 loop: CSARIRGAEKTEAFF. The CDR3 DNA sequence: TGCAGTGCTAGAATAAGGGGGGCAGAAAAGACTGAAGCTTTCTTT.

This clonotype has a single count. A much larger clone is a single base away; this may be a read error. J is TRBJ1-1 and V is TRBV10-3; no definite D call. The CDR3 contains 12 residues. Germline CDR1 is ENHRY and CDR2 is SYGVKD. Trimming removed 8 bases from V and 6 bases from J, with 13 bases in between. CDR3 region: CAIGVGYAEAFF. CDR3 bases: TGTGCCATCGGCGTCGGATACGCTGAAGCTTTCTTT.

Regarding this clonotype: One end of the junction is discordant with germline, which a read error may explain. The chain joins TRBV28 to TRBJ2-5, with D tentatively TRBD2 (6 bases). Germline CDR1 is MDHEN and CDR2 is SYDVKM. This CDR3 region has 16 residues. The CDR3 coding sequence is TGTGCCAGCAGTTACAGTAGCGGTCCTCCGCGAGAGAACCAGTACTTC. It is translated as CASSYSSGPPRENQYF.

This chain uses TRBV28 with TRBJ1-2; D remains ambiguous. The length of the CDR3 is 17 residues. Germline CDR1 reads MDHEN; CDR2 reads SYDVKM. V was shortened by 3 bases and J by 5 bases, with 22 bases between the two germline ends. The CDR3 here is CASSFRPTHSPPYGYTF. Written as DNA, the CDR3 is TGTGCCAGCAGTTTTCGCCCTACTCACTCCCCCCCATATGGCTACACCTTC.

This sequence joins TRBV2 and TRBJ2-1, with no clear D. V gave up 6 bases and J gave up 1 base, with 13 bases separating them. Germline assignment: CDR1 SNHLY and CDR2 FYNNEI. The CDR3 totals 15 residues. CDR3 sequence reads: CASRPRFISYNEQFF. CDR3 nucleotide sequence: TGTGCCAGCAGGCCAAGGTTCATTTCCTACAATGAGCAGTTCTTC.

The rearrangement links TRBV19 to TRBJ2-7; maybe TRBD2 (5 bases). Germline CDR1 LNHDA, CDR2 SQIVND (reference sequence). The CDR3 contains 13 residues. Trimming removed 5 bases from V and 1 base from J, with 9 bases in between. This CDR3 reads CASSAGISYEQYF. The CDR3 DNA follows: TGTGCCAGTAGTGCCGGGATTTCCTACGAGCAGTACTTC.

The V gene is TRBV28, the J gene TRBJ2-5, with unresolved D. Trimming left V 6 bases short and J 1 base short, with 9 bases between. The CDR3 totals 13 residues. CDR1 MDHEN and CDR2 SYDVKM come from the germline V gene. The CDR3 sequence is CASRWALQETQYF. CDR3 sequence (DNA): TGTGCCAGCAGGTGGGCCCTCCAAGAGACCCAGTACTTC.

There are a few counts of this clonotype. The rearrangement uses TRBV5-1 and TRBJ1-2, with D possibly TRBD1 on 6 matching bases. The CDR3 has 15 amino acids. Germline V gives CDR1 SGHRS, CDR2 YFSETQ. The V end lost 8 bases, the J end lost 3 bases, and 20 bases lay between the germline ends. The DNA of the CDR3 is TGCGCCAGTCAGAGGACAGCCCGCGATGACTATGGCTACACCTTC. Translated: CASQRTARDDYGYTF.

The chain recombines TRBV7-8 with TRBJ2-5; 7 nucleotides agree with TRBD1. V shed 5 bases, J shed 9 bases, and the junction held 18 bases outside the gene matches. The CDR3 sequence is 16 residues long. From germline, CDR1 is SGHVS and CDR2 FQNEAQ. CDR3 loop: CASSGQTGPSLGPQYF. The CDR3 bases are TGTGCCAGCAGCGGCCAGACAGGGCCGTCCCTCGGTCCCCAGTACTTC.

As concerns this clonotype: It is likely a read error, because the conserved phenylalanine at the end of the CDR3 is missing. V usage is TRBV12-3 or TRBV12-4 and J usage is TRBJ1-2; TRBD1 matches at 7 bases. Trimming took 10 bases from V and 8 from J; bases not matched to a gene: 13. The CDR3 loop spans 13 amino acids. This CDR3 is CATGTTTGVGYTL. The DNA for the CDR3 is TGTGCCACCGGGACGACTACAGGGGTGGGCTACACCCTC.

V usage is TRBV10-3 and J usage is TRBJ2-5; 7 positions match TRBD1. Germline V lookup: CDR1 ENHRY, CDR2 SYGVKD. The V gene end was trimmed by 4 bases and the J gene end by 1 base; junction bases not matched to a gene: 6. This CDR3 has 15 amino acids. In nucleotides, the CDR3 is TGTGCCATCAGTGGTTCCGGGACAGCCCAAGAGACCCAGTACTTC. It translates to CAISGSGTAQETQYF.

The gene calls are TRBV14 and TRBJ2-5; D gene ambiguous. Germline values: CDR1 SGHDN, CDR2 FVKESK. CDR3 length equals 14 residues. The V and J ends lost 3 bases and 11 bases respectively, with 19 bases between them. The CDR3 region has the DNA TGTGCCAGCAGCCAGGTTAGCTCCTACAATGAGCAGTACTTC. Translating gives CASSQVSSYNEQYF. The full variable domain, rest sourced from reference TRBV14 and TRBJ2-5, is EAGVTQFPSHSVIEKGQTVTLRCDPISGHDNLYWYRRVMGKEIKFLLHFVKESKQDESGMPNNRFLAERTGGTYSTLKVQPAELEDSGVYFCASSQVSSYNEQYFGPGTRLLVL.